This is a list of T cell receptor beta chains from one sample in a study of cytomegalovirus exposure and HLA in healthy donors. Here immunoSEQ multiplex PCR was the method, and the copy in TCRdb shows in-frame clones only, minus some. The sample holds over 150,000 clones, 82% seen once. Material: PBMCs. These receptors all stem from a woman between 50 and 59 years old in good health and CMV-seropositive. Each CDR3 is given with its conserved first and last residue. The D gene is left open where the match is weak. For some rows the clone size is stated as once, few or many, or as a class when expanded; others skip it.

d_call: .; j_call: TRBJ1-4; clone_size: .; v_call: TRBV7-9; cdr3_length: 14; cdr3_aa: CASSLGGANEKLFF; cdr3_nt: TGTGCCAGCAGCTTAGGGGGAGCTAATGAAAAACTGTTTTTT
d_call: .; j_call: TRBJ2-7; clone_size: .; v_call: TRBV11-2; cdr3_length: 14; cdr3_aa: CASSLGGGFYEQYF; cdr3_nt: TGTGCCAGCAGCTTAGGTGGCGGCTTCTACGAGCAGTACTTC
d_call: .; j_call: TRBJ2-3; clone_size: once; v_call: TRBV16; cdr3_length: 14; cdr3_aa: CASSPRGKKDTQYF; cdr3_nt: TGTGCCAGCAGCCCCAGAGGGAAGAAAGATACGCAGTATTTT
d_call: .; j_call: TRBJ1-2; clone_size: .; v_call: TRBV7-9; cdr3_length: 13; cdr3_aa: CASSLDGNYGYTF; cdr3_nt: TGTGCCAGCAGCTTAGACGGGAACTATGGCTACACCTTC
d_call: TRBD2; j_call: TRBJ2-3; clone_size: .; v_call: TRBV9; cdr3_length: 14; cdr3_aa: CASSVGGAGGTQYF; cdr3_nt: TGTGCCAGCAGCGTAGGTGGAGCGGGGGGTACGCAGTATTTT
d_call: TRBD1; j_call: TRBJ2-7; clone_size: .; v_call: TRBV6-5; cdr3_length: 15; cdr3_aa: CASRRPGTGEYEQYF; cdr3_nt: TGTGCCAGCAGGCGTCCCGGGACAGGGGAATACGAGCAGTACTTC
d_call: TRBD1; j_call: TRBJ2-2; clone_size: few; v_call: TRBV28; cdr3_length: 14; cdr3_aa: CASSFRGQNGELFF; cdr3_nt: TGTGCCAGCAGTTTCAGGGGGCAAAACGGGGAGCTGTTTTTT
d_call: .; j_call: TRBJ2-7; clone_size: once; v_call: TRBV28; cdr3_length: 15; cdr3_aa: CASSFVLGGSYEQYF; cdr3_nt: TGTGCCAGCAGTTTTGTTCTGGGGGGATCCTACGAGCAGTACTTC
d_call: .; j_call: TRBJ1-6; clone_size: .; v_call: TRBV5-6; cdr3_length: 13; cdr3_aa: CASSLRGYSPLHF; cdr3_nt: TGTGCCAGCAGCTTGAGGGGGTATTCACCCCTCCACTTT
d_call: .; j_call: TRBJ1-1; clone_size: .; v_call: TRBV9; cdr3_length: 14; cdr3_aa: CASSVGPGNTEAFF; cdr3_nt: TGTGCCAGCAGCGTAGGGCCTGGGAACACTGAAGCTTTCTTT
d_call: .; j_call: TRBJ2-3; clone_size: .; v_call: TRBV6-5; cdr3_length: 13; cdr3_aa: CASRNGSPDTQYF; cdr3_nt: TGTGCCAGCCGTAACGGGAGCCCCGATACGCAGTATTTT
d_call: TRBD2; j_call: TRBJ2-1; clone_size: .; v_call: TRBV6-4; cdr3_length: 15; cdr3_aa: CASSLAGGTYNEQFF; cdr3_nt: TGTGCCAGCAGTTTAGCGGGAGGGACCTACAATGAGCAGTTCTTC
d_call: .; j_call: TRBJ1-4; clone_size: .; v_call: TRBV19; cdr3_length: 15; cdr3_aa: CASSAGVLSAEKLFF; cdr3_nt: TGTGCCAGTAGTGCGGGGGTTCTGTCTGCTGAAAAACTGTTTTTT
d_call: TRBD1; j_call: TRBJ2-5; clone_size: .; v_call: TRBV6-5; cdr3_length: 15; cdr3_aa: CASSRGQGVLRTQYF; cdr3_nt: TGTGCCAGCAGCCGGGGACAGGGGGTCCTCAGGACCCAGTACTTC
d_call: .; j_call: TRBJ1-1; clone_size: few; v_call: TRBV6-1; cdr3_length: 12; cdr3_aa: CASIGHGEKAFF; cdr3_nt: TGTGCCAGCATCGGACACGGAGAGAAAGCTTTCTTT
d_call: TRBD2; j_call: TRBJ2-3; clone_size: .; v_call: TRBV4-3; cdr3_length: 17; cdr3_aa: CASSQAGIGGARDTQYF; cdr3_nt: TGCGCCAGCAGCCAAGCTGGTATCGGGGGGGCAAGAGATACGCAGTATTTT
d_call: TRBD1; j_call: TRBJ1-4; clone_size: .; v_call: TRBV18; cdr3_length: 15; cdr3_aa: CASSQGQGRDEKLFF; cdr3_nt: TGTGCCAGCTCACAAGGACAGGGCAGAGATGAAAAACTGTTTTTT
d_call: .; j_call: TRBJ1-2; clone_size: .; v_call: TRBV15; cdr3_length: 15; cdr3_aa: CATSRDSNDVYGYTF; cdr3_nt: TGTGCCACCAGCAGAGATAGCAATGATGTCTATGGCTACACCTTC
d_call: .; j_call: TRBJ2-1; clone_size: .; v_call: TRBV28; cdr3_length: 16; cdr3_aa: CASSLISASSYNEQFF; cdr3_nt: TGTGCCAGCAGTTTAATATCTGCGAGCTCCTACAATGAGCAGTTCTTC
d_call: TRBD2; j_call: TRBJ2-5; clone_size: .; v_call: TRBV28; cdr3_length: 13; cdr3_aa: CASSRGGQETQYF; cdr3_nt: TGTGCCAGCAGCCGCGGGGGACAAGAGACCCAGTACTTC
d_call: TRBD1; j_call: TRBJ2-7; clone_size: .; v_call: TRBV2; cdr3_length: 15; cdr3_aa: CASRAKPGGSYEQYF; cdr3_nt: TGTGCCAGCAGGGCAAAACCAGGGGGTTCCTACGAGCAGTACTTC
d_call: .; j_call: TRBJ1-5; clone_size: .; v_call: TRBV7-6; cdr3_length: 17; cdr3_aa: CASSLGKTAVSNQPQHF; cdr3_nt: TGTGCCAGCAGCCTAGGAAAGACAGCCGTTAGCAATCAGCCCCAGCATTTT
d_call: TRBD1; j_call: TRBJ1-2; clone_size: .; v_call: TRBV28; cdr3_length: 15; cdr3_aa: CASSHDQTGVPGYTF; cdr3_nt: TGTGCCAGCAGCCACGACCAGACAGGGGTCCCTGGCTACACCTTC
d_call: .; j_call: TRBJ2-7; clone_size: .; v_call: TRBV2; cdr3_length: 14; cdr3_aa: CASSEGGTNYEQYF; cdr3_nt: TGTGCCAGCAGTGAAGGCGGAACCAACTACGAGCAGTACTTC
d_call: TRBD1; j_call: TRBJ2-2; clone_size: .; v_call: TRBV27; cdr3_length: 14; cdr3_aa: CASRGTANTGELFF; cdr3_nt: TGTGCCAGCAGAGGGACAGCTAACACCGGGGAGCTGTTTTTT
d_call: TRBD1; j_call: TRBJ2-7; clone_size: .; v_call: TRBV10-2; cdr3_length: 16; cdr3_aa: CASSDNLRDRDYEQYF; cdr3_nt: TGCGCCAGCAGTGATAATCTCCGGGACAGGGACTACGAGCAGTACTTC
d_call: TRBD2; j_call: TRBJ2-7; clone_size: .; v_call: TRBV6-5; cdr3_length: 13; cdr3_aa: CASSYRGGYEQYF; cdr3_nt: TGTGCCAGCAGTTACCGGGGGGGATACGAGCAGTACTTC
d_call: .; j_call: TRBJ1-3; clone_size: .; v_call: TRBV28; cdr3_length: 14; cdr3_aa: CASTTGGTGNTIYF; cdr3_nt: TGTGCCAGCACGACGGGGGGCACTGGAAACACCATATATTTT